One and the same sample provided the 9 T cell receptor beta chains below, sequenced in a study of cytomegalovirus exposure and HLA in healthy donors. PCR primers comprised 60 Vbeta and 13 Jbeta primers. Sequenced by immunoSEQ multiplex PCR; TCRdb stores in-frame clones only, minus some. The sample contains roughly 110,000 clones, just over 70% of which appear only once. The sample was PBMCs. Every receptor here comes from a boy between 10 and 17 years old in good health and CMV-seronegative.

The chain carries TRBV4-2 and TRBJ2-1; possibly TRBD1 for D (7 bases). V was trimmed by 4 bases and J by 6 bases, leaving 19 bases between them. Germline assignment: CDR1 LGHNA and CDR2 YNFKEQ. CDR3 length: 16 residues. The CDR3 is CASSRNPGGGPNEQFF. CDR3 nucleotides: TGTGCCAGCAGCCGGAACCCAGGGGGAGGTCCCAATGAGCAGTTCTTC.

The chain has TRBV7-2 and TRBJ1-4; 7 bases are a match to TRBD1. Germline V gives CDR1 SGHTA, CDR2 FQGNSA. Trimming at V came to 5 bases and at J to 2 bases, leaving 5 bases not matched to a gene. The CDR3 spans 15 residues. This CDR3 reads CASSPAGGTNEKLFF. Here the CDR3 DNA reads TGTGCCAGCAGCCCAGCAGGGGGGACTAATGAAAAACTGTTTTTT.

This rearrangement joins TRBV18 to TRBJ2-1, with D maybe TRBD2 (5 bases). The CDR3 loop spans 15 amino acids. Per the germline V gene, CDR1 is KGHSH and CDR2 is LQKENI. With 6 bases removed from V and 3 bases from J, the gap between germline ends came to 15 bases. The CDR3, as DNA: TGTGCCAGCTCCACCGACATAGGAGGCTACAATGAGCAGTTCTTC. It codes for CASSTDIGGYNEQFF.

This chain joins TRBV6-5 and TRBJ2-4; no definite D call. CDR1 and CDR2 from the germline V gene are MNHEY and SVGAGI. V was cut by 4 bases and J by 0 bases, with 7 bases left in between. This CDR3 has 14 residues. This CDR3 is CASSSSGAKNIQYF. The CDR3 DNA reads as TGTGCCAGCAGTTCTTCAGGAGCCAAAAACATTCAGTACTTC.

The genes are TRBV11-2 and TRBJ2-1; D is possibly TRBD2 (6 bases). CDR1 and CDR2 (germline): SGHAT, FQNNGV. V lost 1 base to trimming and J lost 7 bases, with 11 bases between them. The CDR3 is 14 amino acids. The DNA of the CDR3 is TGTGCCAGCAGCTTAGCCGGGAGTTATAATGAGCAGTTCTTC. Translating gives CASSLAGSYNEQFF.

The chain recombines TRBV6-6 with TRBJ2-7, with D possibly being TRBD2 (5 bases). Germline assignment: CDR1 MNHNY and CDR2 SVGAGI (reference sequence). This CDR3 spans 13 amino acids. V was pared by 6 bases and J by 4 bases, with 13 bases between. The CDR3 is CASSLTRYYEQYF. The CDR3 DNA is TGTGCCAGCAGCCTAACTAGATATTACGAGCAGTACTTC.

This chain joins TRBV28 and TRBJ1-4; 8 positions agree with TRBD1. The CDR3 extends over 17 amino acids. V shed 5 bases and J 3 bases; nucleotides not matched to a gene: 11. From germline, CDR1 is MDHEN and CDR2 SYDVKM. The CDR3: CASSPVPGQVPNEKLFF. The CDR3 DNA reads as TGTGCCAGCAGTCCAGTCCCGGGACAGGTTCCTAATGAAAAACTGTTTTTT. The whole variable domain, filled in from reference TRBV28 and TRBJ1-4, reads DVKVTQSSRYLVKRTGEKVFLECVQDMDHENMFWYRQDPGLGLRLIYFSYDVKMKEKGDIPEGYSVSREKKERFSLILESASTNQTSMYLCASSPVPGQVPNEKLFFGSGTQLSVL.

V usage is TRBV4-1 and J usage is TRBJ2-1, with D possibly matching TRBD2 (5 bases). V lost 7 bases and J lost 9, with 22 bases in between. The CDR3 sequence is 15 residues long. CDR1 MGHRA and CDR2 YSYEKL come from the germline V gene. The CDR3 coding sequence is TGCGCCAGCAAGGATGGTCTAGGGTCCGAGGGTGAGCAGTTCTTC. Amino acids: CASKDGLGSEGEQFF.

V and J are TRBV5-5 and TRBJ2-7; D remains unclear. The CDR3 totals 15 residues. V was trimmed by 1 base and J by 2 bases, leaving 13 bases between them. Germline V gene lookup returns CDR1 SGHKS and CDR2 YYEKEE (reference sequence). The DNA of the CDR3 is TGTGCCAGCAGCTTGTCCGGCCGAGGCGCCTACGAGCAGTACTTC. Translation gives CASSLSGRGAYEQYF.